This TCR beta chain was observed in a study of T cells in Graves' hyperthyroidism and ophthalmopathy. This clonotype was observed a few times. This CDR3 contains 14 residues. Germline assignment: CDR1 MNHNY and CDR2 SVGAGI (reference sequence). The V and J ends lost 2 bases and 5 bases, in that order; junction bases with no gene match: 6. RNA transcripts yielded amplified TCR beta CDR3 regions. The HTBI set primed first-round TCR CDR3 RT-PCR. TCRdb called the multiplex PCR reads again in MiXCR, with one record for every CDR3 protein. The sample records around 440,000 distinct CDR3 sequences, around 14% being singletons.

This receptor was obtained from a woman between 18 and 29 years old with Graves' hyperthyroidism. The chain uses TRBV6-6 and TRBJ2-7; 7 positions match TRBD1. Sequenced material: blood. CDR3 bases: TGTGCCAGCAGTTACGTGACAGGGAACAACGAGCAGTACTTC. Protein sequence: CASSYVTGNNEQYF.